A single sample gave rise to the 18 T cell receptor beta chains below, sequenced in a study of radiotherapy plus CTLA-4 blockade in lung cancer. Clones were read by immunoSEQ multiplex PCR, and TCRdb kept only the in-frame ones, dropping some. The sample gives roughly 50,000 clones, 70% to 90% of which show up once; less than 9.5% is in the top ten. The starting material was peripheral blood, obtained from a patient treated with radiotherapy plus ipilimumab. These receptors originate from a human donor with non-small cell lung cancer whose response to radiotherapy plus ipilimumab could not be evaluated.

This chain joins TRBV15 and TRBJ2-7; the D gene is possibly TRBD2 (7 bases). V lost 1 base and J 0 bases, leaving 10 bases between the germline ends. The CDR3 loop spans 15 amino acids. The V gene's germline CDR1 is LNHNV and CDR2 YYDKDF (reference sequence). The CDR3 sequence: CATSRGRGGSYEQYF. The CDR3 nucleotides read TGTGCCACCAGCAGAGGAAGGGGGGGCTCCTACGAGCAGTACTTC.

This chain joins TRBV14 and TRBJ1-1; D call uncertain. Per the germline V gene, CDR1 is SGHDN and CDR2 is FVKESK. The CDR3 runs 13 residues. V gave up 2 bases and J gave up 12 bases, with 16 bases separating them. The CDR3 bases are TGTGCCAGCAGCCAATCTGACATTTCCTACTCTTTCTTT. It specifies CASSQSDISYSFF.

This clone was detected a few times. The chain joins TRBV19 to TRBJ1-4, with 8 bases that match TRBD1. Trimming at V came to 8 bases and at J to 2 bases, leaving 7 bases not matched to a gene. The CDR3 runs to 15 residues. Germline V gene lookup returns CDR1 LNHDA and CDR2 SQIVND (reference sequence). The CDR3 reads CASHRGDTTNEKLFF. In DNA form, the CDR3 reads TGTGCCAGTCACAGGGGGGATACGACTAATGAAAAACTGTTTTTT.

This chain's CDR3 is CASSQGASGGAKTGEQFF. The CDR3 DNA reads TGCGCCAGCAGCCAAGGAGCTAGCGGGGGGGCAAAGACGGGAGAGCAGTTCTTC. This chain uses TRBV4-3 with TRBJ2-1; 12 bases line up with TRBD2. With V trimmed by 1 base and J by 10 bases, 14 bases remained unmatched. This CDR3 has 18 amino acids. Germline loops: CDR1 LGHNA, CDR2 YSLEER.

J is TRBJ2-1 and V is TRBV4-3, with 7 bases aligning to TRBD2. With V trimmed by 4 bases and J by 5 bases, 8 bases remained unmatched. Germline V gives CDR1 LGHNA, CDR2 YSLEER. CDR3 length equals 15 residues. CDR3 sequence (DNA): TGCGCCAGCAGCCTCCTAGCGGAGATCAACAATGAGCAGTTCTTC. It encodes CASSLLAEINNEQFF.

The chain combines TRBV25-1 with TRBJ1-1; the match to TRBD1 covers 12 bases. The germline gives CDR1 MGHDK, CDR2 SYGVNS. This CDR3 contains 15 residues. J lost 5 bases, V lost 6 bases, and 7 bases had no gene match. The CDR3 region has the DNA TGTGCCAGCAGCGGGACAGGGGGCGCAAGGACTGAAGCTTTCTTT. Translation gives CASSGTGGARTEAFF.

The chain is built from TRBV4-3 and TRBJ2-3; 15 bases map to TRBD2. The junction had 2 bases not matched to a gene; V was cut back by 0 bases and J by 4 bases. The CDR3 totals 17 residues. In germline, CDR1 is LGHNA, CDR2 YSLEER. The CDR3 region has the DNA TGCGCCAGCAGCCAAGACCGGACTAGCGGGGGGGCAGATACGCAGTATTTT. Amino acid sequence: CASSQDRTSGGADTQYF.

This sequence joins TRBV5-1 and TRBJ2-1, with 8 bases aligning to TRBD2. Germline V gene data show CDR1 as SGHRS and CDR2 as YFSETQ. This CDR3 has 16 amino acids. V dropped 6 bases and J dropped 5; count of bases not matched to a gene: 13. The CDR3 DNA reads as TGCGCCAGCATGGGGTTAGCGACTAGCGAGCACAATGAGCAGTTCTTC. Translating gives CASMGLATSEHNEQFF.

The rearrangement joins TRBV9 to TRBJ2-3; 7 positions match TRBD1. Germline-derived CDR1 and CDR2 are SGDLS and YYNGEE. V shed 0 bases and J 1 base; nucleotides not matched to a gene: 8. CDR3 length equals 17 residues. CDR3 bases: TGTGCCAGCAGCGTAGCCCCTGGAGGACAGGGCACAGATACGCAGTATTTT. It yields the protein CASSVAPGGQGTDTQYF.

The CDR3 bases are TGTGCCATCAGTGATCTACAGGGGGTTGGGGAAAAACTGTTTTTT. This encodes CAISDLQGVGEKLFF. This sequence joins TRBV10-3 and TRBJ1-4; 8 bases fit TRBD1. Germline V gene sequence: CDR1 ENHRY, CDR2 SYGVKD. This CDR3 spans 15 amino acids. The V and J ends lost 3 bases and 8 bases, in that order; junction bases with no gene match: 8.

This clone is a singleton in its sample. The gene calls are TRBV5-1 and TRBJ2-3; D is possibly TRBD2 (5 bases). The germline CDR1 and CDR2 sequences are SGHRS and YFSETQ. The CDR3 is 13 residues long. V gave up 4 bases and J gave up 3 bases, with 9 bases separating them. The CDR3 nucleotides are TGCGCCAGCAGCCTCACTAGGACAGATACGCAGTATTTT. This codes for CASSLTRTDTQYF.

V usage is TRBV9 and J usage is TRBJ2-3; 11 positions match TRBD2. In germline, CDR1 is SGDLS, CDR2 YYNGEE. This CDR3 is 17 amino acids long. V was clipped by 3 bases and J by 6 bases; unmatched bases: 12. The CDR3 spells CASSAHLSGRGGDTQYF. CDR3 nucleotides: TGTGCCAGCAGCGCTCATCTTAGCGGGAGGGGCGGGGATACGCAGTATTTT.

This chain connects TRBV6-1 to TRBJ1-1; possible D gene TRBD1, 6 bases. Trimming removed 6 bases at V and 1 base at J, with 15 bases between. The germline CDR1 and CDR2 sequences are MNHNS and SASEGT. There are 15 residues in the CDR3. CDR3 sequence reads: CASSPQQGTNTEAFF. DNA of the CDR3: TGTGCCAGCAGCCCCCAACAGGGAACGAACACTGAAGCTTTCTTT.

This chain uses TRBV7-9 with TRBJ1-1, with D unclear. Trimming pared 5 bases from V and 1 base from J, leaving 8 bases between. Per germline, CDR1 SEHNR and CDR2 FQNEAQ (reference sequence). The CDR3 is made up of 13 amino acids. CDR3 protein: CASSPRSNTEAFF. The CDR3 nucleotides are TGTGCCAGCAGCCCGCGGTCGAACACTGAAGCTTTCTTT.

CDR3: CASSSTGGKQPQHF. CDR3 DNA: TGTGCCAGTAGTTCGACAGGGGGAAAACAGCCCCAGCATTTT. The V gene is TRBV19, the J gene TRBJ1-5; the match to TRBD1 covers 9 bases. The CDR3 consists of 14 residues. CDR1 and CDR2 (germline): LNHDA, SQIVND (reference sequence). The junction had 6 bases not matched to a gene; V was cut back by 5 bases and J by 7 bases.

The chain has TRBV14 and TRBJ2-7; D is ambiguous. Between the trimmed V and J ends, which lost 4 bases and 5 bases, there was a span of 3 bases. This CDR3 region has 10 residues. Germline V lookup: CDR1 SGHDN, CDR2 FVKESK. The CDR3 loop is CASSRDEQYF. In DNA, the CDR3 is TGTGCCAGCAGCCGCGACGAGCAGTACTTC. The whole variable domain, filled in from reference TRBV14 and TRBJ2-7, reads EAGVTQFPSHSVIEKGQTVTLRCDPISGHDNLYWYRRVMGKEIKFLLHFVKESKQDESGMPNNRFLAERTGGTYSTLKVQPAELEDSGVYFCASSRDEQYFGPGTRLTVT.

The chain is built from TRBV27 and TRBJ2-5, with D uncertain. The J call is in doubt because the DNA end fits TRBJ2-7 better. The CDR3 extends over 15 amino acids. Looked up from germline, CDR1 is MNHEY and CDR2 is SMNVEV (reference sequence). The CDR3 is CASSLSAGAAYEQYF. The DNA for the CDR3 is TGTGCCAGCAGTTTATCGGCAGGTGCCGCCTACGAGCAGTACTTC.

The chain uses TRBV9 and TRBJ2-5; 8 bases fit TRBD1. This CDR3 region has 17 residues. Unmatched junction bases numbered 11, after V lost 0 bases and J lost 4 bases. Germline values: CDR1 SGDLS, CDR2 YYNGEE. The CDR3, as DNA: TGTGCCAGCAGCGTAGGGTCGGGACAGGTGGGACGAGAGACCCAGTACTTC. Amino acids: CASSVGSGQVGRETQYF. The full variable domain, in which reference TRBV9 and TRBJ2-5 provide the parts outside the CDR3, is DSGVTQTPKHLITATGQRVTLRCSPRSGDLSVYWYQQSLDQGLQFLIQYYNGEERAKGNILERFSAQQFPDLHSELNLSSLELGDSALYFCASSVGSGQVGRETQYFGPGTRLLVL.